The 31 T cell receptor beta chains below come from one sample, sequenced in a study of blood T cell repertoires in COVID-19. Sequencing was performed with immunoSEQ multiplex PCR; in TCRdb, only in-frame clones are kept and a portion is missing. The repertoire holds more than 300,000 clones, approximately 90% seen once, with 0.86% in the top ten. Sequenced sample: PBMCs or T cells enriched from blood (not recorded which). The receptors stem from a woman in her thirties or forties who had been exposed to COVID-19.

The chain combines TRBV14 with TRBJ1-5, with 7 bases matching TRBD1. This CDR3 spans 14 amino acids. J lost 4 bases, V lost 1 base, and 1 base had no gene match. Germline loops: CDR1 SGHDN, CDR2 FVKESK. CDR3 nucleotide sequence: TGTGCCAGCAGCCAAGCAGGGGGGAATCAGCCCCAGCATTTT. Residues: CASSQAGGNQPQHF.

The chain combines TRBV7-9 with TRBJ2-3; 9 bases align to TRBD1. With 7 bases clipped from V and 3 bases from J, the junction kept 11 bases outside the gene matches. CDR3 length: 16 residues. Per germline, CDR1 SEHNR and CDR2 FQNEAQ (reference sequence). The CDR3, as DNA: TGTGCCAGCACCACCACCGGGACAGGGAGGACAGATACGCAGTATTTT. This translates into CASTTTGTGRTDTQYF.

The V call is TRBV3-1 (or the pseudogene TRBV3-2), the J call TRBJ2-7, with 8 bases fitting TRBD1. The CDR3 sequence is 14 residues long. Germline V CDR1 and CDR2: LGHDT, YNNKEL (reference sequence). V trimming: 4 bases; J trimming: 4 bases; junction bases outside the gene matches: 6. For the CDR3, the DNA is TGTGCCAGCAGCCGGACAGGGAATAAGTACGAGCAGTACTTC. Its protein product is CASSRTGNKYEQYF.

Only a few counts were recorded for this clone. The chain carries TRBV28 and TRBJ1-6; D not certain. CDR3 length: 14 amino acids. V lost 6 bases and J 5 bases, leaving 11 bases between the germline ends. Germline V gives CDR1 MDHEN, CDR2 SYDVKM. The CDR3 spells CASSAGRNNSPLHF. In nucleotides, the CDR3 is TGTGCCAGCAGCGCGGGCCGTAATAATTCACCCCTCCACTTT.

This clone has only one observation. The chain has TRBV30 and TRBJ2-7, with D perhaps matching TRBD1 (5 bases). Germline CDR1 is GTSNPN and CDR2 is SVGIG (reference sequence). This CDR3 has 13 amino acids. Trimming took off 0 bases at V and 3 bases at J, with 9 bases between the two ends. The CDR3 here is CAWSVGVYYEQYF. The CDR3 DNA is TGTGCCTGGAGTGTAGGGGTATACTACGAGCAGTACTTC.

This chain joins TRBV4-3 and TRBJ2-3, with D possibly TRBD2 on 6 matching bases. Germline values: CDR1 LGHNA, CDR2 YSLEER. CDR3 length: 17 residues. Trimming cost V 1 base and J 5 bases, with 19 bases left between them. The CDR3 sequence is CASSQAAGTPRGDTQYF. Written as DNA, the CDR3 is TGCGCCAGCAGCCAAGCGGCCGGGACCCCGCGGGGAGATACGCAGTATTTT.

This chain connects TRBV9 to TRBJ2-3; TRBD1 matches 9 bases. In germline, CDR1 is SGDLS, CDR2 YYNGEE. This CDR3 is built from 16 residues. Trimming removed 0 bases from V and 3 bases from J; junction bases left unmatched: 5. The CDR3 spells CASSVEGTGRTDTQYF. The CDR3 bases are TGTGCCAGCAGCGTAGAGGGGACAGGGCGGACAGATACGCAGTATTTT.

Concerning this clone itself: The germline gene is not matched at one end of the junction; a read error may be the cause. The sample contains more than one DNA sequence encoding this CDR3. In nucleotides, the CDR3 is TGTGCCAGCAGTTTAGAGACCGGAGAGAGGCAGTATTTC. It is translated as CASSLETGERQYF. The chain couples TRBV12-3 or TRBV12-4 to TRBJ2-7; the D is unclear. The CDR3 has 13 amino acids.

This clone was picked up a small number of times. The chain employs TRBV5-4 and TRBJ2-7, with D maybe TRBD2 (6 bases). Germline CDR1 SGHNT, CDR2 YYREEE (reference sequence). The CDR3 is 13 amino acids. V was pared by 0 bases and J by 9 bases, with 13 bases between. This CDR3 is CASSLAFRRGQYF. The CDR3 nucleotides are TGTGCCAGCAGCTTGGCATTTAGGAGGGGGCAGTACTTC.

V gene TRBV19 combines with J gene TRBJ1-1; D ambiguous. V lost 5 bases and J lost 0, with 22 bases in between. In germline, CDR1 is LNHDA, CDR2 SQIVND (reference sequence). This CDR3 contains 18 residues. This CDR3 is CASSPSSRLHYMNTEAFF. Written as DNA, the CDR3 is TGTGCCAGTAGTCCGTCTTCAAGGCTCCACTATATGAACACTGAAGCTTTCTTT. The complete variable domain, with remaining parts taken from reference TRBV19 and TRBJ1-1, reads DGGITQSPKYLFRKEGQNVTLSCEQNLNHDAMYWYRQDPGQGLRLIYYSQIVNDFQKGDIAEGYSVSREKKESFPLTVTSAQKNPTAFYLCASSPSSRLHYMNTEAFFGQGTRLTVV.

This clone was counted a single time. The chain is built from TRBV5-5 and TRBJ1-4, with a weak D call TRBD1 (6 bases). The CDR3 has 20 residues. Looked up from germline, CDR1 is SGHKS and CDR2 is YYEKEE (reference sequence). The V end lost 1 base, the J end lost 0 bases, and 22 bases lay between the germline ends. CDR3 bases: TGTGCCAGCAGCTTGATTGTTTACAGGGCCTCGTTTCCAACTAATGAAAAACTGTTTTTT. Amino acids: CASSLIVYRASFPTNEKLFF. The whole variable domain, filled in from reference TRBV5-5 and TRBJ1-4, reads DAGVTQSPTHLIKTRGQQVTLRCSPISGHKSVSWYQQVLGQGPQFIFQYYEKEERGRGNFPDRFSARQFPNYSSELNVNALLLGDSALYLCASSLIVYRASFPTNEKLFFGSGTQLSVL.

The chain recombines TRBV5-1 with TRBJ2-4, with 7 bases fitting TRBD1. CDR1 is SGHRS, CDR2 YFSETQ, per germline. V lost 5 bases and J lost 0; bases outside the gene matches: 5. The CDR3 loop spans 15 amino acids. In DNA, the CDR3 is TGCGCCAGCAGTAAAGGGACAGAAGCCAAAAACATTCAGTACTTC. The encoded protein is CASSKGTEAKNIQYF.

This chain links TRBV24-1 with TRBJ2-2; no definite D call. Germline V gene lookup returns CDR1 KGHDR and CDR2 SFDVKD. CDR3 length equals 15 residues. The V end was cut by 7 bases, the J end by 3 bases, with 14 bases between. The CDR3: CATSEDSPYTGELFF. The CDR3 DNA reads TGTGCCACCAGCGAGGATAGCCCATACACCGGGGAGCTGTTTTTT.

V usage is TRBV2 and J usage is TRBJ1-1; the D is unclear. CDR1 is SNHLY and CDR2 is FYNNEI in the germline V gene. Trimming pared 5 bases from V and 2 bases from J, leaving 9 bases between. This CDR3 region has 13 residues. CDR3 in amino acids: CASSRSQNTEAFF. The DNA of the CDR3 is TGTGCCAGCAGTCGGAGCCAAAACACTGAAGCTTTCTTT. Based on the CDR3 plus reference TRBV2 and TRBJ1-1, the full variable domain is EPEVTQTPSHQVTQMGQEVILRCVPISNHLYFYWYRQILGQKVEFLVSFYNNEISEKSEIFDDQFSVERPDGSNFTLKIRSTKLEDSAMYFCASSRSQNTEAFFGQGTRLTVV.

CDR3 residues: CASSRVAAATGELFF. CDR3 bases: TGTGCCAGCAGTAGGGTCGCAGCGGCTACCGGGGAGCTGTTTTTT. The chain has TRBV2 and TRBJ2-2, with a tentative D call TRBD2 (5 bases). The germline V gene has CDR1 SNHLY and CDR2 FYNNEI. The CDR3 runs to 15 residues. Trimming removed 5 bases at V and 5 bases at J, with 15 bases between. The entire variable domain, with the rest obtained from reference TRBV2 and TRBJ2-2, is as follows: EPEVTQTPSHQVTQMGQEVILRCVPISNHLYFYWYRQILGQKVEFLVSFYNNEISEKSEIFDDQFSVERPDGSNFTLKIRSTKLEDSAMYFCASSRVAAATGELFFGEGSRLTVL.

This chain links TRBV3-1 (or the pseudogene TRBV3-2) with TRBJ1-2, with D uncertain. Germline loops: CDR1 LGHDT, CDR2 YNNKEL (reference sequence). Trimming took 3 bases from V and 6 from J, leaving 14 bases between them. The CDR3 is 14 amino acids. CDR3 protein: CASSHTTGFDGYTF. The DNA for the CDR3 is TGTGCCAGCAGCCACACAACGGGTTTCGATGGCTACACCTTC.

This chain connects TRBV20-1 to TRBJ1-2; TRBD1 aligns across 9 bases. The V gene's germline CDR1 is DFQATT and CDR2 SNEGSKA (reference sequence). Germline trimming cut 6 bases from V and 7 bases from J; bases unmatched to any gene: 3. CDR3 length equals 11 residues. CDR3 nucleotide sequence: TGCAGTGCCATGACAGGGGGTGGCTACACCTTC. Translating gives CSAMTGGGYTF.

The genes are TRBV18 and TRBJ2-5, with a weak D call TRBD2 (6 bases). V was pared by 3 bases and J by 2 bases, with 10 bases between. Germline V gene sequence: CDR1 KGHSH, CDR2 LQKENI. This CDR3 comprises 14 residues. The CDR3: CASSPGRSQETQYF. CDR3 in DNA: TGTGCCAGCTCACCGGGGAGGTCTCAAGAGACCCAGTACTTC.

V gene TRBV4-3 combines with J gene TRBJ2-2; 9 bases map to TRBD2. This CDR3 has 15 amino acids. V shed 4 bases and J 5 bases; nucleotides not matched to a gene: 5. Looked up from germline, CDR1 is LGHNA and CDR2 is YSLEER. The CDR3 DNA sequence: TGCGCCAGCAGCCTAGCGGGAGCAGGTACCGGGGAGCTGTTTTTT. It encodes CASSLAGAGTGELFF.

This chain joins TRBV29-1 and TRBJ1-1, with D possibly TRBD1 on 5 matching bases. This CDR3 region has 13 residues. Germline V lookup: CDR1 SQVTM, CDR2 ANQGSEA. Trimming took 5 bases from V and 1 from J, leaving 11 bases between them. The CDR3 DNA reads TGCAGCGTTACTCGGCAGGGGAACACTGAAGCTTTCTTT. This codes for CSVTRQGNTEAFF. Using reference TRBV29-1 and TRBJ1-1 for the parts outside the CDR3, the full variable domain is SAVISQKPSRDICQRGTSLTIQCQVDSQVTMMFWYRQQPGQSLTLIATANQGSEATYESGFVIDKFPISRPNLTFSTLTVSNMSPEDSSIYLCSVTRQGNTEAFFGQGTRLTVV.

The chain uses TRBV9 and TRBJ1-5; unclear D gene. The V gene's germline CDR1 is SGDLS and CDR2 YYNGEE. Trimming cost V 3 bases and J 3 bases, with 13 bases left between them. CDR3 length: 15 amino acids. The CDR3, as DNA: TGTGCCAGCAGCGACGATCCGGGATCCAATCAGCCCCAGCATTTT. Its protein product is CASSDDPGSNQPQHF. Using reference TRBV9 and TRBJ1-5 for the parts outside the CDR3, the full variable domain is DSGVTQTPKHLITATGQRVTLRCSPRSGDLSVYWYQQSLDQGLQFLIQYYNGEERAKGNILERFSAQQFPDLHSELNLSSLELGDSALYFCASSDDPGSNQPQHFGDGTRLSIL.

The chain joins TRBV6-2 or TRBV6-3 to TRBJ2-7, with TRBD1 matching 7 bases. The CDR3 consists of 15 residues. The trim removed 0 bases at V and 1 base at J, leaving 3 bases unmatched. Germline V gene sequence: CDR1 MNHEY, CDR2 SVGEGT. CDR3 sequence (DNA): TGTGCCAGCAGTTACTCCGCCAGGGGGTCCTACGAGCAGTACTTC. This codes for CASSYSARGSYEQYF.

The V and J genes are TRBV3-1 (or the pseudogene TRBV3-2) and TRBJ1-5, with a tentative D call TRBD1 (5 bases). The CDR3 runs to 15 residues. Trimming cost V 4 bases and J 6 bases, with 16 bases left between them. CDR1 is LGHDT and CDR2 is YNNKEL in the germline V gene (reference sequence). For the CDR3, the DNA is TGTGCCAGCAGCCGGGGCAGCGGGGGAGGTCAGCCCCAGCATTTT. Translation: CASSRGSGGGQPQHF.

This chain links TRBV4-1 with TRBJ2-3; D possibly corresponds to TRBD1 (6 bases). The CDR3 consists of 14 residues. Germline CDR1 reads MGHRA; CDR2 reads YSYEKL. V shed 4 bases and J shed 4 bases, with 12 bases lying between them. CDR3 in DNA: TGCGCCAGCAGCCCGCGGCAGGGGCCAGATACGCAGTATTTT. Translation: CASSPRQGPDTQYF.

The CDR3 loop reads CASSSAPLGGTTQYF. The CDR3 DNA reads as TGTGCCAGCAGCTCCGCCCCACTAGGGGGAACCACCCAGTACTTC. The chain carries TRBV11-3 and TRBJ2-5; perhaps TRBD1 as D (6 bases). Germline V gene data show CDR1 as SGHNT and CDR2 as YENEEA. The V gene lost 4 bases and the J gene lost 8 bases, with 20 bases spanning the gap. The CDR3 is made up of 15 amino acids.

V gene TRBV7-8 combines with J gene TRBJ1-2, with TRBD1 as a possible D gene (5 bases). Germline V gene sequence: CDR1 SGHVS, CDR2 FQNEAQ. Trimming took 3 bases from V and 0 from J, leaving 11 bases between them. This CDR3 has 15 amino acids. In nucleotides, the CDR3 is TGTGCCAGCAGCTTTCTGGACATCACTAACTATGGCTACACCTTC. Protein sequence: CASSFLDITNYGYTF.

The chain joins TRBV29-1 to TRBJ2-3, with 10 bases matching TRBD1. CDR1 SQVTM and CDR2 ANQGSEA come from the germline V gene. This CDR3 spans 12 amino acids. V trimming: 3 bases; J trimming: 9 bases; junction bases outside the gene matches: 3. The CDR3 is CSVDTDRGTQYF. DNA of the CDR3: TGCAGCGTTGATACGGACAGGGGGACGCAGTATTTT.

In its sample, this clone was seen once. The rearrangement uses TRBV7-2 and TRBJ1-2; D is undetermined. Trimming pared 2 bases from V and 8 bases from J, leaving 9 bases between. CDR3 length equals 12 residues. The germline gives CDR1 SGHTA, CDR2 FQGNSA. CDR3 sequence: CASSLNVGGYTF. The CDR3 coding sequence is TGTGCCAGCAGCTTAAACGTGGGCGGCTACACCTTC.

V usage is TRBV6-4 and J usage is TRBJ1-1; no reliable D call. Germline-derived CDR1 and CDR2 are MRHNA and SNTAGT. This CDR3 is built from 17 residues. V gave up 0 bases and J gave up 1 base, with 15 bases separating them. DNA for the CDR3: TGTGCCAGCAGTGACTCGAGGAGGGAAGAGGGGAACACTGAAGCTTTCTTT. It codes for CASSDSRREEGNTEAFF.

The rearrangement uses TRBV30 and TRBJ1-1, with no clear D. The V end lost 0 bases, the J end lost 0 bases, and 11 bases lay between the germline ends. Germline V gives CDR1 GTSNPN, CDR2 SVGIG (reference sequence). This CDR3 is built from 15 residues. CDR3 nucleotides: TGTGCCTGGAGTGTACCGCTGGGCATGAACACTGAAGCTTTCTTT. It yields the protein CAWSVPLGMNTEAFF.

The CDR3 bases are TGTGCCAGCAGCTTGCTAACAGGGGGAGGCTACACCTTC. Its protein product is CASSLLTGGGYTF. The V call is TRBV5-5, the J call TRBJ1-2, with 8 bases matching TRBD1. The CDR3 consists of 13 residues. V gave up 1 base and J gave up 8 bases; unmatched junction bases: 4. Looked up from germline, CDR1 is SGHKS and CDR2 is YYEKEE (reference sequence).